Listed below are T cell receptor beta chains from one sample, sequenced in a study of CD8 T cells in Susac syndrome. A single record per CDR3 protein comes from TCRdb applying MiXCR to the immunoSEQ multiplex PCR reads. Of fewer than 300,000 distinct CDR3 sequences in the sample, 80% to 90% were seen once. Sequences were obtained from CD8+ T cells from PBMCs. The receptors stem from a human donor with multiple sclerosis. Each CDR3 is given with its conserved first and last residue. Each record gives: D gene, J gene, V gene, clone size, CDR3 DNA, CDR3 protein. A D gene is named only where the DNA matches it firmly. The size of a clone is reported for some rows only, either as once, few or many, or as a class for expanded clones.

TRBD1,TRBJ2-7,TRBV7-9,.,TGTGCCAGCAGCTCAACAGGGGTTTCGGGGTACGAGCAGTACTTC,CASSSTGVSGYEQYF
.,TRBJ2-7,TRBV2,once,TGTGCCAGCAGTGGGGACTCGAGGATCGACGAGCAGTACTTC,CASSGDSRIDEQYF
.,TRBJ2-5,TRBV7-2,few,TGTGCCAGCAGCCCGGCGTACCAAGAGACCCAGTACTTC,CASSPAYQETQYF
.,TRBJ2-7,TRBV6-1,.,TGTGCCAGCAGTGAAGCTCAGCACCTAATTTTAAGGACCTACGAGCAGTACTTC,CASSEAQHLILRTYEQYF
TRBD1,TRBJ1-1,TRBV27,.,TGTGCCAGCAGTCCAGGGGGTCAGAGCACTGAAGCTTTCTTT,CASSPGGQSTEAFF
TRBD2,TRBJ2-2,TRBV6-5,.,TGTGCCAGCAGTTACCTTAGCGGGAGGGAGAACACCGGGGAGCTGTTTTTT,CASSYLSGRENTGELFF
TRBD1,TRBJ2-7,TRBV30,.,TGTGCCTGGAGTGACGGTACAGGGGGCCCCGACGAGCAGTACTTC,CAWSDGTGGPDEQYF
TRBD2,TRBJ2-7,TRBV27,once,TGTGCCAGCAGTTTGGTACTAGCGGGAGGGCCGTCGGGGGAGCAGTACTTC,CASSLVLAGGPSGEQYF
TRBD1,TRBJ2-5,TRBV27,once,TGTGCCACCGCTAGACAGGGGGGTGAGACCCAGTACTTC,CATARQGGETQYF
.,TRBJ2-1,TRBV19,once,TGTGCCAGTAGTATAGATGAGGAATCCTACAATGAGCAGTTCTTC,CASSIDEESYNEQFF
TRBD2,TRBJ2-1,TRBV12-3/TRBV12-4,.,TGTGCCAGCTCGACTAGCGCCTACAATGAGCAGTTCTTC,CASSTSAYNEQFF
TRBD2,TRBJ2-1,TRBV19,once,TGTGCCAGTAGTATTCCCCCAGCGGGAGTGTGGAATGAGCAGTTCTTC,CASSIPPAGVWNEQFF
.,TRBJ2-1,TRBV25-1,.,TGTGCCAGCAGTGCTGGGACTGACAATGAGCAGTTCTTC,CASSAGTDNEQFF
.,TRBJ2-2,TRBV21-1,.,TGTGCCAGCAGCAATCCGGGACAGAACACCGGGGAGCTGTTTTTT,CASSNPGQNTGELFF
TRBD2,TRBJ2-1,TRBV6-2/TRBV6-3,.,TGTGCCAGCAGACCGGGACTAGCTTCAATTGAGCAGTTCTTC,CASRPGLASIEQFF
.,TRBJ1-6,TRBV6-5,.,TGTGCCAGCAGCCTTCCAAGGAGGGGGGATTCACCCCTCCACTTT,CASSLPRRGDSPLHF
TRBD1,TRBJ2-3,TRBV24-1,.,TGTGCCACCAGTGATTTTTCAGGGGGCGTCCCAGATACGCAGTATTTT,CATSDFSGGVPDTQYF
.,TRBJ2-3,TRBV7-6,few,TGTGCCAGCAGCTTAGCTTCCTTGGGGACTCGGATTTTAGATACGCAGTATTTT,CASSLASLGTRILDTQYF